One sample yielded the 15 T cell receptor beta chains listed below, sequenced in a study of blood T cell repertoires in COVID-19. Using immunoSEQ multiplex PCR, the repertoire was profiled, and TCRdb retains in-frame clones only, with some absent. This sample carries fewer than 300,000 clones, around 89% of them seen once, and the ten largest clones take about 0.8%. Sequencing was carried out using peripheral blood. The receptor source for this set is a man aged 30 to 45 with acute or convalescent COVID-19.

In nucleotides, the CDR3 is TGTGCCAGCAGCTATAGGGAGGGAAAAGCTGAAAAACTGTTTTTT. As protein: CASSYREGKAEKLFF. This sequence joins TRBV6-5 and TRBJ1-4; D unclear. The CDR3 totals 15 residues. Per germline, CDR1 MNHEY and CDR2 SVGAGI. The V end lost 6 bases, the J end lost 7 bases, and 18 bases lay between the germline ends.

The chain has TRBV3-1 (or the pseudogene TRBV3-2) and TRBJ2-1; TRBD2 agrees at 8 bases. This CDR3 region has 16 residues. V shed 0 bases, J shed 3 bases, and the junction held 4 bases outside the gene matches. Germline lookup yields CDR1 LGHDT and CDR2 YNNKEL (reference sequence). The CDR3 coding sequence is TGTGCCAGCAGCCAAGATATGGGGACTAGCTACAATGAGCAGTTCTTC. Its translation: CASSQDMGTSYNEQFF.

This chain connects TRBV25-1 to TRBJ2-7, with D unresolved. Germline V CDR1 and CDR2: MGHDK, SYGVNS. The CDR3 has 14 amino acids. V was trimmed by 1 base and J by 2 bases, leaving 9 bases between them. The CDR3 coding sequence is TGTGCCAGCAGTGAATCGCGGCTTACCTACGAGCAGTACTTC. Residues: CASSESRLTYEQYF.

This clone was picked up a small number of times. The chain carries TRBV28 and TRBJ1-6; D is ambiguous. Per germline, CDR1 MDHEN and CDR2 SYDVKM. The CDR3 is 14 amino acids. The V gene lost 3 bases and the J gene lost 10 bases, with 13 bases spanning the gap. CDR3 residues: CASSFLPGSSPLHF. The DNA for the CDR3 is TGTGCCAGCAGTTTCTTACCAGGCTCCTCACCCCTCCACTTT.

V usage is TRBV7-6 and J usage is TRBJ2-1; 8 nucleotides match TRBD1. Losses at the gene ends were 3 bases for V and 3 bases for J; bases not matched to a gene: 4. The CDR3 is 15 amino acids. Germline V gives CDR1 SGHVS, CDR2 FNYEAQ. The CDR3: CASSLPGQVYNEQFF. Here the CDR3 DNA reads TGTGCCAGCAGCTTGCCGGGACAGGTCTACAATGAGCAGTTCTTC.

The chain is built from TRBV5-4 and TRBJ2-2, with TRBD1 matching over 8 bases. The CDR3 totals 16 residues. Germline V gene data show CDR1 as SGHNT and CDR2 as YYREEE (reference sequence). V was pared by 0 bases and J by 5 bases, with 6 bases of the junction left unmatched. This CDR3 reads CASSLGRGRETGELFF. In DNA, the CDR3 is TGTGCCAGCAGCTTGGGCAGGGGGCGCGAGACCGGGGAGCTGTTTTTT.

This clone was counted a single time. This sequence joins TRBV11-2 and TRBJ1-2, with 10 bases lining up with TRBD1. With 3 bases clipped from V and 6 bases from J, the junction kept 1 base outside the gene matches. CDR1 SGHAT and CDR2 FQNNGV come from the germline V gene. This CDR3 has 13 amino acids. In nucleotides, the CDR3 is TGTGCCAGCAGCTTGACAGGGGGCGATGGCTACACCTTC. Translation: CASSLTGGDGYTF.

The chain combines TRBV23-1 with TRBJ1-6, with unresolved D. TRBV23-1 carries the ORF label, with uncertain function. V gave up 6 bases and J gave up 13 bases, with 28 bases separating them. The CDR3 covers 17 residues. CDR3 coding DNA: TGCGCCAGCAGCCGGACTTATGGCGCATGTAAGGTGTTTCCCCTCCACTTT. As protein: CASSRTYGACKVFPLHF.

The rearrangement joins TRBV2 to TRBJ1-2; D possibly corresponds to TRBD1 (6 bases). From germline, CDR1 is SNHLY and CDR2 FYNNEI. CDR3 length equals 14 residues. Trimming pared 9 bases from V and 4 bases from J, leaving 18 bases between. CDR3 sequence (DNA): TGTGCCAGTCTTCCTGGCAGGGGAGCCTATGGCTACACCTTC. Amino acid sequence: CASLPGRGAYGYTF.

The chain combines TRBV5-1 with TRBJ2-3; possible D gene TRBD1, 5 bases. Germline-derived CDR1 and CDR2 are SGHRS and YFSETQ. The ends were cut back, 4 bases at V and 5 bases at J, with 14 bases in the middle. The CDR3 length is 14 residues. CDR3 DNA: TGCGCCAGCAGCGAAGGGCAGCAGGGAGATACGCAGTATTTT. It codes for CASSEGQQGDTQYF.

V and J are TRBV19 and TRBJ1-5; D not certain. The germline V and J ends were trimmed by 5 bases and 4 bases, with 15 bases remaining between them. The CDR3 has 15 residues. Germline CDR1 and CDR2: LNHDA and SQIVND (reference sequence). The CDR3 sequence is CASSVLGTDNQPQHF. The DNA of the CDR3 is TGTGCCAGTAGTGTATTGGGTACAGATAATCAGCCCCAGCATTTT.

This clone was seen more than once but under ten times. The chain combines TRBV28 with TRBJ1-5; TRBD1 aligns across 8 bases. Germline V CDR1 and CDR2: MDHEN, SYDVKM. CDR3 length equals 16 residues. J was trimmed by 0 bases and V by 6 bases; bases with no gene match: 7. CDR3 coding DNA: TGTGCCAGCAGATCGACAGGGGAATATAGCAATCAGCCCCAGCATTTT. Protein product: CASRSTGEYSNQPQHF.

This sequence joins TRBV5-1 and TRBJ2-1, with TRBD1 as a possible D gene (6 bases). The CDR3 is 14 amino acids. Trimming removed 0 bases from V and 8 bases from J, with 12 bases in between. CDR1 and CDR2 (germline): SGHRS, YFSETQ. The CDR3 DNA follows: TGCGCCAGCAGCTTGGTTGCCAGGGGCCATGAGCAGTTCTTC. Translated: CASSLVARGHEQFF. Supplemented by reference TRBV5-1 and TRBJ2-1, the full variable domain reads KAGVTQTPRYLIKTRGQQVTLSCSPISGHRSVSWYQQTPGQGLQFLFEYFSETQRNKGNFPGRFSGRQFSNSRSEMNVSTLELGDSALYLCASSLVARGHEQFFGPGTRLTVL.

On this clone: One end of the junction varies from germline; a read error may be responsible. This sequence joins TRBV5-5 and TRBJ2-7, with 12 bases that match TRBD1. Germline V lookup: CDR1 SGHKS, CDR2 YYEKEE (reference sequence). The CDR3 sequence is 16 residues long. The CDR3 DNA sequence: TGTGCCAGCAGCAGGGACCCCGGGACAGGGGGCTACCAGCAGTACTTC. Translation: CASSRDPGTGGYQQYF. The whole variable domain, remainder taken from reference TRBV5-5 and TRBJ2-7, is DAGVTQSPTHLIKTRGQQVTLRCSPISGHKSVSWYQQVLGQGPQFIFQYYEKEERGRGNFPDRFSARQFPNYSSELNVNALLLGDSALYLCASSRDPGTGGYQQYFGPGTRLTVT.

J is TRBJ2-4 and V is TRBV15, with 7 bases matching TRBD1. This CDR3 region has 13 residues. The germline V gene encodes CDR1 LNHNV and CDR2 YYDKDF (reference sequence). Unmatched junction bases numbered 4, after V lost 3 bases and J lost 8 bases. CDR3 in DNA: TGTGCCACCAGCAGGGGGACAGAGGACATTCAGTACTTC. Its protein is CATSRGTEDIQYF.